The clone carrying this T cell receptor beta chain occurred a few times. Its antigen is unknown. The sample comes from a study of post-analysis software for immune sequencing data. Notes on the study in general: Five or six TRBV segments, TRBV5-6, TRBV5-1 and TRBV20-1 among them, were found more frequent in patients than controls.

The TCR beta cDNA libraries contained unique molecular identifiers. TCRdb analysed the PCR reads with MiXCR anew, one entry per CDR3 protein. The repertoire holds approximately 350,000 distinct CDR3 sequences, with approximately 33% as singletons. The CDR3 consists of 16 residues. V was shortened by 0 bases and J by 2 bases, with 14 bases between the two germline ends. Germline CDR1 and CDR2: MNHEY and SVGAGI. The sequencing sample was made of blood. J is TRBJ2-7 and V is TRBV6-5; D gene ambiguous. This receptor was identified in a girl aged 5-17 years with multiple sclerosis. The CDR3 here is CASSYSRVEWAYEQYF. CDR3 nucleotides: TGTGCCAGCAGTTACTCTAGGGTCGAGTGGGCCTACGAGCAGTACTTC.